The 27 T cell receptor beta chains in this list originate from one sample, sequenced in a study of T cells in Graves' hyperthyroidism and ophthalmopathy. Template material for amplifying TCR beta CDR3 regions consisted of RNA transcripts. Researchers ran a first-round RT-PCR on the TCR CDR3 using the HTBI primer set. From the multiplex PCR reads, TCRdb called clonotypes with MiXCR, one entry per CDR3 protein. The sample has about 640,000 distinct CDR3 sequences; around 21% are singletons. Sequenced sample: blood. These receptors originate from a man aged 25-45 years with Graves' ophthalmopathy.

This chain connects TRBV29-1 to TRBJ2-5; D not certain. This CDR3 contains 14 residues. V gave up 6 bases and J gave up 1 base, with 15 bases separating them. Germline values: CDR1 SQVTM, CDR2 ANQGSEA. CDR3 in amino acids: CSVQKVAAQETQYF. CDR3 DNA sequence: TGCAGCGTCCAGAAGGTGGCAGCCCAAGAGACCCAGTACTTC.

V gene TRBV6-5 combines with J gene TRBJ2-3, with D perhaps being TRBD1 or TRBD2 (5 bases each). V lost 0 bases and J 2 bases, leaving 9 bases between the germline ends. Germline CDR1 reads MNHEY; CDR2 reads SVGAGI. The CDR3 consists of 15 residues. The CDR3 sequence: CASSYSSGLTDTQYF. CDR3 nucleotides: TGTGCCAGCAGTTACTCCTCGGGGCTCACAGATACGCAGTATTTT.

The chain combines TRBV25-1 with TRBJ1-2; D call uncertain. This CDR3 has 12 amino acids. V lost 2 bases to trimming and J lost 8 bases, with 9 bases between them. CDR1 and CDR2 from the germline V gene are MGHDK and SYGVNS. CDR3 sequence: CASSEVRGGYTF. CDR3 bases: TGTGCCAGCAGTGAAGTGAGAGGAGGCTACACCTTC.

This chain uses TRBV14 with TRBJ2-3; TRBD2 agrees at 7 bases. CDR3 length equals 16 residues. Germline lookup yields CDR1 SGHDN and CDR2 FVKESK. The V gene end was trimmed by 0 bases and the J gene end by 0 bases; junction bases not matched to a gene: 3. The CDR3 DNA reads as TGTGCCAGCAGCCAAGAGTACGGGAGGAGCACAGATACGCAGTATTTT. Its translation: CASSQEYGRSTDTQYF. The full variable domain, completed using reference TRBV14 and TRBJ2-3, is EAGVTQFPSHSVIEKGQTVTLRCDPISGHDNLYWYRRVMGKEIKFLLHFVKESKQDESGMPNNRFLAERTGGTYSTLKVQPAELEDSGVYFCASSQEYGRSTDTQYFGPGTRLTVL.

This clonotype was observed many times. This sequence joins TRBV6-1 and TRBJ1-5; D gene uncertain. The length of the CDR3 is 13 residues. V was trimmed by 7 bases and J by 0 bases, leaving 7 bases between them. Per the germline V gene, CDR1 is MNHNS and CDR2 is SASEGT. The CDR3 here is CASKVNSNQPQHF. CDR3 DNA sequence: TGTGCCAGCAAAGTGAATAGCAATCAGCCCCAGCATTTT.

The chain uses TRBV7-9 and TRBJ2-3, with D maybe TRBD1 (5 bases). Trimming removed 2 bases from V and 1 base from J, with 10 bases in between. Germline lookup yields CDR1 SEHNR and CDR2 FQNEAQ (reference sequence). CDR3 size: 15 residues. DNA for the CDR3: TGTGCCAGCAGCTTACCCCAGGGTCGCACAGATACGCAGTATTTT. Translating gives CASSLPQGRTDTQYF.

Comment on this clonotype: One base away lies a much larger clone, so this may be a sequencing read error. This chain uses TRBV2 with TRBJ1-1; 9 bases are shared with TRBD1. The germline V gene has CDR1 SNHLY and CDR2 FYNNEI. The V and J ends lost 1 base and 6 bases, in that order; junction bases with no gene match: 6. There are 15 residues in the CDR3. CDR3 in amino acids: CASSEDRGQVAEAFF. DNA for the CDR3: TGTGCCAGCAGTGAAGACAGGGGGCAAGTAGCTGAAGCTTTCTTT.

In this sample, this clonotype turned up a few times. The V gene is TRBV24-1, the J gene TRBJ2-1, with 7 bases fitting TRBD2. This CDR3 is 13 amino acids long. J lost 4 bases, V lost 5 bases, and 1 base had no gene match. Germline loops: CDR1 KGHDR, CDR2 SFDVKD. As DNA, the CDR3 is TGTGCCACCAGTGCTAGCGGTTACAATGAGCAGTTCTTC. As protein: CATSASGYNEQFF.

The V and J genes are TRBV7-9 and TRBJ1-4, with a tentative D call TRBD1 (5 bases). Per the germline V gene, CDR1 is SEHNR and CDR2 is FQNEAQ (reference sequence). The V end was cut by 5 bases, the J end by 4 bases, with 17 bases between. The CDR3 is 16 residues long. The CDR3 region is CASSPGGAGNNEKLFF. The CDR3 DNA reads TGTGCCAGCAGCCCCGGTGGGGCGGGGAATAATGAAAAACTGTTTTTT.

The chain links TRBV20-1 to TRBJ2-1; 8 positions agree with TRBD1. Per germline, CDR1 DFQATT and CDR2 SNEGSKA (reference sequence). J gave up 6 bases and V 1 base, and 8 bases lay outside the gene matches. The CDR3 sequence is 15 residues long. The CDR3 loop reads CSARVGQGAGNEQFF. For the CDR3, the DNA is TGCAGTGCTAGAGTAGGTCAGGGGGCAGGCAATGAGCAGTTCTTC.

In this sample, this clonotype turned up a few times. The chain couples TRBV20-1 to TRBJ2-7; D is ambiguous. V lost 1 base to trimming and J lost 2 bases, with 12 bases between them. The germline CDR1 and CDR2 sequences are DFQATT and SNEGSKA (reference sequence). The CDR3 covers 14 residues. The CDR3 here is CSARAGLDTYEQYF. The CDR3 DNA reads TGCAGTGCTAGAGCTGGGCTAGATACCTACGAGCAGTACTTC.

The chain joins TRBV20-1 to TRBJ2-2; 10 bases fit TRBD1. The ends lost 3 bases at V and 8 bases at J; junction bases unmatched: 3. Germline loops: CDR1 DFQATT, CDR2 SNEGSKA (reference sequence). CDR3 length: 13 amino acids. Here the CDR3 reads CSARTGGQGELFF. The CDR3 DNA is TGCAGTGCTAGGACAGGGGGCCAAGGGGAGCTGTTTTTT.

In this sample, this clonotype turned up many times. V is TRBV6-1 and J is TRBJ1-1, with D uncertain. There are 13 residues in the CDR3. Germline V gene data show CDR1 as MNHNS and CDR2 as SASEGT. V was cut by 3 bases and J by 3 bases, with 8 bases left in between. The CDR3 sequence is CASSDQRHTEAFF. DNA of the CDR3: TGTGCCAGCAGTGACCAAAGGCACACTGAAGCTTTCTTT.

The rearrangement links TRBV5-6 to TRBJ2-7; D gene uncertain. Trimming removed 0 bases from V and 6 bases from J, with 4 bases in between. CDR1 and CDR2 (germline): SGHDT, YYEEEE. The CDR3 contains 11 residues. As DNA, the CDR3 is TGTGCCAGCAGCTTGGCTACCGAGCAGTACTTC. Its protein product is CASSLATEQYF.

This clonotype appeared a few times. This CDR3 reads CSARAGLARSSYNEQFF. CDR3 nucleotides: TGCAGTGCTAGAGCGGGACTAGCCCGTAGCTCCTACAATGAGCAGTTCTTC. J is TRBJ2-1 and V is TRBV20-1; 9 bases fit TRBD2. J lost 0 bases, V lost 1 base, and 7 bases had no gene match. CDR3 size: 17 residues. Germline-derived CDR1 and CDR2 are DFQATT and SNEGSKA (reference sequence).

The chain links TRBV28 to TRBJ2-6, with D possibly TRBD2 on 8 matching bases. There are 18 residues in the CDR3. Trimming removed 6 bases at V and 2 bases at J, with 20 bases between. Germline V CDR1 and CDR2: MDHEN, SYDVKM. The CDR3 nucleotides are TGTGCCAGCAGCCCAGGGGGGGCGGGAGGACCTGGGGCCAACGTCCTGACTTTC. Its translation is CASSPGGAGGPGANVLTF.

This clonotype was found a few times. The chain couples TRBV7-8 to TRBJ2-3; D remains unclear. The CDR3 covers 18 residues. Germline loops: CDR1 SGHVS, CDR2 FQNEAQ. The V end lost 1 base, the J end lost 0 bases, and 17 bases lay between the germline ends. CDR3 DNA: TGTGCCAGCAGCTTAGACTTTGGTAGAAGGAAGAGCACAGATACGCAGTATTTT. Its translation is CASSLDFGRRKSTDTQYF.

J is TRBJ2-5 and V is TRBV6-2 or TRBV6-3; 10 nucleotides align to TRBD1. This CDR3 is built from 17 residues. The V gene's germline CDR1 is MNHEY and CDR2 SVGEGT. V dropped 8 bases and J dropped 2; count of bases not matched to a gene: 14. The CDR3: CASLTPDRGRRQETQYF. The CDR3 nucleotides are TGTGCCAGCCTAACCCCAGACAGGGGGCGACGACAAGAGACCCAGTACTTC.

CDR3 in amino acids: CASKPSGVKNTEAFF. CDR3 DNA sequence: TGTGCCAGCAAACCCTCAGGGGTGAAGAACACTGAAGCTTTCTTT. This chain links TRBV6-2 or TRBV6-3 with TRBJ1-1, with a weak D call TRBD1 (6 bases). Germline loops: CDR1 MNHEY, CDR2 SVGEGT. The CDR3 contains 15 residues. V was cut by 7 bases and J by 1 base, with 16 bases left in between.

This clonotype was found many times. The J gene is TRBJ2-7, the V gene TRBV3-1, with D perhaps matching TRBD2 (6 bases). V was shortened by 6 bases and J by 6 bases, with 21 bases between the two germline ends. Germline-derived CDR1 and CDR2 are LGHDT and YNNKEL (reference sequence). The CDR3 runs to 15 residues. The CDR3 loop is CASRETGTPSGEQYF. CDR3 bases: TGTGCCAGCAGAGAAACTGGGACTCCCTCTGGCGAGCAGTACTTC.

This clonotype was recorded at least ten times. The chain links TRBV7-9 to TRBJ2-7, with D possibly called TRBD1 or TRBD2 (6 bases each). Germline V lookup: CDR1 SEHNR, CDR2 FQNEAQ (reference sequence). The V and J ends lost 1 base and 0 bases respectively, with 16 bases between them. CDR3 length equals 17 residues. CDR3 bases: TGTGCCAGCAGCTTAGAGACTGCGGGACAAAGCTCCTACGAGCAGTACTTC. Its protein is CASSLETAGQSSYEQYF. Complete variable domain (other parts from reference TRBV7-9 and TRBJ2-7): DTGVSQNPRHKITKRGQNVTFRCDPISEHNRLYWYRQTLGQGPEFLTYFQNEAQLEKSRLLSDRFSAERPKGSFSTLEIQRTEQGDSAMYLCASSLETAGQSSYEQYFGPGTRLTVT.

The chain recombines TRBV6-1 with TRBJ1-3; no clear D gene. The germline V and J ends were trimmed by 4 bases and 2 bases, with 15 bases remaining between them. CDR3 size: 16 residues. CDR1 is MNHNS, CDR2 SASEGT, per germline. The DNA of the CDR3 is TGTGCCAGCAGTGTTTTCGGGCATCAAACTGGAAACACCATATATTTT. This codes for CASSVFGHQTGNTIYF.

CDR3 residues: CASRSGAASNQPQHF. The CDR3 DNA follows: TGTGCCAGCAGGTCGGGGGCGGCAAGCAATCAGCCCCAGCATTTT. V gene TRBV28 combines with J gene TRBJ1-5; TRBD1 is a possible D gene (6 bases). Trimming took off 6 bases at V and 1 base at J, with 13 bases between the two ends. This CDR3 contains 15 residues. Germline loops: CDR1 MDHEN, CDR2 SYDVKM.

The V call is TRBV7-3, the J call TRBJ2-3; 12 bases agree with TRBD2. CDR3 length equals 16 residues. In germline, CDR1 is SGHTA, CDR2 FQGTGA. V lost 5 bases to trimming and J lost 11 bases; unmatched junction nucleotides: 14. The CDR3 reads CASSNRPSGGDGGQYF. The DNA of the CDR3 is TGTGCCAGCAGCAACCGGCCTAGCGGGGGGGATGGGGGGCAGTATTTT.

The DNA for the CDR3 is TGTGCCAGCAGCCAAGAAGGTCCCACTAGCGGGACCATCCAGGTCGAGCAGTACTTC. Its protein product is CASSQEGPTSGTIQVEQYF. This rearrangement joins TRBV4-2 to TRBJ2-7; 10 nucleotides agree with TRBD2. Germline V gene data show CDR1 as LGHNA and CDR2 as YNFKEQ. V was clipped by 0 bases and J by 6 bases; unmatched bases: 17. The CDR3 consists of 19 residues.

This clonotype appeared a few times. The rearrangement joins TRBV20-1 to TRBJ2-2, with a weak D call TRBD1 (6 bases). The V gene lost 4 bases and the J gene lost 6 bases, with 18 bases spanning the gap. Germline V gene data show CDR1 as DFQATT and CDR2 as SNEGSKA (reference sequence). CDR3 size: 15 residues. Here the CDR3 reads CSATYRDDLSGELFF. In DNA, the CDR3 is TGCAGTGCTACCTACAGGGACGACTTGTCCGGGGAGCTGTTTTTT.

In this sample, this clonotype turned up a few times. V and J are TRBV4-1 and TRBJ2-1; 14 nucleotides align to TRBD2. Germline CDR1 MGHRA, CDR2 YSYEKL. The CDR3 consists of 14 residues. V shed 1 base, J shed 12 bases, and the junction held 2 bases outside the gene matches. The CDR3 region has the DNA TGCGCCAGCAGCCAAGGACTAGCGGGAGGGGTGCAGTTCTTC. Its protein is CASSQGLAGGVQFF.